This is a list of T cell receptor beta chains from one sample in a study of identical twins. TCRdb independently ran MiXCR on the 5' RACE reads; one entry per CDR3 protein. The top ten hold around 8% of the sample, which has 150,000 or so distinct CDR3 sequences, around 3.5% seen once. The specimen was memory T cells sorted from blood. Source of these receptors: a man younger than 35 in good health. CDR3s include the opening cysteine and the closing phenylalanine or tryptophan. Fields, in order: V gene, D gene, J gene, clone size, CDR3 protein, CDR3 DNA. D genes are given only for firm matches. Size is omitted from some rows. Given values are once, few, many or a class for expanded clones.

TRBV29-1	TRBD1	TRBJ2-5	many	CSVDDRVWDQETQYF	TGCAGCGTGGACGACAGGGTTTGGGACCAAGAGACCCAGTACTTC
TRBV7-2	TRBD2	TRBJ2-1	many	CASVLSSGSYNEQFF	TGTGCCAGCGTACTCTCTAGCGGCTCCTACAATGAGCAGTTCTTC
TRBV7-9	TRBD2	TRBJ2-5	many	CASSSSPGLVIETQYF	TGTGCCAGCAGCTCAAGCCCGGGACTAGTGATTGAGACCCAGTACTTC
TRBV24-1	TRBD1	TRBJ1-1	few	CATSQGAYTEAFF	TGTGCCACCAGTCAGGGGGCTTACACTGAAGCTTTCTTT
TRBV5-4	.	TRBJ2-1	many	CASSTFLPLSYNEQFF	TGTGCCAGCAGCACATTTCTGCCCCTCTCCTACAATGAGCAGTTCTTC
TRBV20-1	.	TRBJ2-1	few	CSASLSSGGEQFF	TGCAGTGCTAGCCTTTCCTCCGGGGGTGAGCAGTTCTTC
TRBV5-1	TRBD2	TRBJ2-2	many	CASSLGTSGKAGELFF	TGCGCCAGCAGCTTGGGGACTAGCGGGAAGGCCGGGGAGCTGTTTTTT
TRBV5-6	TRBD1	TRBJ2-4	many	CASSLPGQGVLDIQYF	TGTGCCAGCAGCTTACCGGGACAGGGCGTCCTAGACATTCAGTACTTC
TRBV7-3	.	TRBJ2-5	medium-sized	CASSLIGGQETQYF	TGTGCCAGCAGCTTAATTGGAGGACAAGAGACCCAGTACTTC
TRBV9	TRBD2	TRBJ2-1	many	CASSVSSGLFDEQFF	TGTGCCAGCAGCGTAAGTAGCGGGTTATTCGATGAGCAGTTCTTC
TRBV3-1	TRBD2	TRBJ2-1	many	CASSPPGPRETNEQFF	TGTGCCAGCAGCCCCCCGGGACCGCGGGAGACCAATGAGCAGTTCTTC
TRBV12-3/TRBV12-4	TRBD2	TRBJ2-1	many	CASSPGTSVPFF	TGTGCCAGCAGTCCGGGGACTAGCGTTCCGTTCTTC
TRBV6-1	.	TRBJ1-1	.	CASTHQGIYTEAFF	TGTGCCAGCACCCATCAGGGGATCTACACTGAAGCTTTCTTT
TRBV12-3/TRBV12-4	TRBD2	TRBJ2-1	many	CASSGTGGLAGGPQFF	TGTGCCAGCAGTGGGACAGGGGGACTAGCGGGAGGTCCTCAGTTCTTC
TRBV7-2	.	TRBJ2-3	many	CASSYSGVADTQYF	TGTGCCAGCAGCTACTCAGGGGTTGCGGATACGCAGTATTTT
TRBV6-2/TRBV6-3	.	TRBJ1-6	many	CASRGRQFNSPLHF	TGTGCCAGCCGCGGGCGGCAGTTCAATTCACCCCTCCACTTT
TRBV5-1	TRBD2	TRBJ2-3	many	CASTKWASGGRSTDTQYF	TGCGCCAGCACCAAATGGGCTAGCGGAGGGAGGTCCACAGATACGCAGTATTTT
TRBV7-2	.	TRBJ2-7	many	CASSPIGFYEQYF	TGTGCCAGCAGCCCCATCGGATTCTACGAGCAGTACTTC
TRBV5-6	.	TRBJ2-3	many	CASSPLRPSTDTQYF	TGTGCCAGCAGCCCGCTGAGGCCTAGCACAGATACGCAGTATTTT
TRBV10-3	TRBD2	TRBJ2-1	many	CAISESSLLMRGRGDEQFF	TGTGCCATCAGTGAGTCGTCCCTCCTAATGCGCGGGAGGGGCGATGAGCAGTTCTTC
TRBV4-3	.	TRBJ2-5	.	CASSQESGETQYF	TGCGCCAGCAGCCAAGAATCCGGAGAGACCCAGTACTTC
TRBV5-1	.	TRBJ2-6	many	CASGAASGANVLTF	TGCGCCAGCGGGGCGGCCTCTGGGGCCAACGTCCTGACTTTC
TRBV4-3	.	TRBJ2-2	many	CASGRLVNTGELFF	TGCGCCAGCGGAAGACTGGTGAACACCGGGGAGCTGTTTTTT
TRBV20-1	TRBD1	TRBJ1-3	many	CSADRGSGNTIYF	TGCAGTGCGGACAGGGGCTCTGGAAACACCATATATTTT
TRBV5-1	TRBD2	TRBJ2-3	many	CASSLVSGRSRTDTQYF	TGCGCCAGCAGCTTGGTCTCCGGGAGGTCAAGGACAGATACGCAGTATTTT
TRBV20-1	.	TRBJ2-1	many	CSAGGGSPYNEQFF	TGCAGTGCAGGGGGGGGGAGCCCCTACAATGAGCAGTTCTTC
TRBV15	.	TRBJ2-6	many	CATSRDGSSGANVLTF	TGTGCCACCAGCAGGGATGGTAGCTCTGGGGCCAACGTCCTGACTTTC
TRBV7-7	.	TRBJ2-3	few	CASSFTGLRTDTQYF	TGTGCCAGCAGCTTTACCGGGCTGCGGACAGATACGCAGTATTTT
TRBV11-1	TRBD2	TRBJ2-1	many	CASSLRTSGSNEQFF	TGTGCCAGCAGCTTAAGGACTAGCGGGAGCAATGAGCAGTTCTTC
TRBV2	.	TRBJ2-3	many	CASSVGRRGETDTQYF	TGTGCCAGCAGTGTGGGGCGGAGAGGGGAAACAGATACGCAGTATTTT
TRBV29-1	TRBD2	TRBJ2-3	many	CSVGGTSGRHSTDTQYF	TGCAGCGTTGGTGGGACTAGCGGGAGGCACAGCACAGATACGCAGTATTTT
TRBV7-2	.	TRBJ2-7	few	CASSFARTYEQYF	TGTGCCAGCAGCTTTGCAAGAACCTACGAGCAGTACTTC
TRBV5-1	.	TRBJ2-1	many	CASSLEAGRNEQFF	TGCGCCAGCAGCTTGGAGGCAGGGAGGAATGAGCAGTTCTTC
TRBV20-1	.	TRBJ2-4	many	CSARVGGRGVPMNIQYF	TGCAGTGCTAGAGTCGGGGGAAGAGGGGTCCCGATGAACATTCAGTACTTC
TRBV20-1	TRBD1	TRBJ1-2	many	CSTAEGAGYGYTF	TGCAGTACCGCAGAGGGGGCCGGCTATGGCTACACCTTC
TRBV25-1	TRBD1	TRBJ2-5	many	CASRTLGGGQGTQETQYF	TGTGCCAGCAGGACTCTTGGCGGGGGACAGGGTACCCAAGAGACCCAGTACTTC
TRBV10-2	.	TRBJ2-2	many	CASSDTWAGELFF	TGCGCCAGCAGTGATACCTGGGCGGGGGAGCTGTTTTTT
TRBV29-1	.	TRBJ2-7	many	CSVLTAPYEQYF	TGCAGCGTTCTGACAGCTCCCTACGAGCAGTACTTC
TRBV19	TRBD2	TRBJ2-1	many	CASSPGTSGTLNEQFF	TGTGCCAGTAGTCCAGGGACTAGCGGGACTCTCAATGAGCAGTTCTTC
TRBV15	.	TRBJ1-5	many	CATSIRGGNQPQHF	TGTGCCACCAGCATTCGAGGGGGGAATCAGCCCCAGCATTTT
TRBV5-1	TRBD1	TRBJ2-5	many	CASSTQGGQETQYF	TGCGCCAGCAGCACACAGGGGGGCCAAGAGACCCAGTACTTC
TRBV18	.	TRBJ1-1	many	CASSPTQNTEAFF	TGTGCCAGCTCACCAACCCAGAACACTGAAGCTTTCTTT
TRBV5-6	.	TRBJ2-7	many	CASSLVGSYEQYF	TGTGCCAGCAGCTTGGTCGGGTCGTACGAGCAGTACTTC
TRBV7-9	.	TRBJ2-5	many	CASTRQETQYF	TGTGCCTCGACTAGACAAGAGACCCAGTACTTC
TRBV3-1	TRBD2	TRBJ2-5	many	CASSQSSSGRQTQYF	TGTGCCAGCAGCCAAAGTTCCAGCGGGAGACAGACCCAGTACTTC
TRBV11-3	.	TRBJ1-1	many	CASSSPRELEAFF	TGTGCCAGCAGTTCACCAAGGGAGCTTGAAGCTTTCTTT
TRBV6-2/TRBV6-3	TRBD2	TRBJ2-7	many	CASSLRLREVSYEQYF	TGTGCCAGCAGCCTCCGTTTGCGGGAGGTATCCTACGAGCAGTACTTC
TRBV12-3/TRBV12-4	.	TRBJ2-6	many	CASSFGRGPGANVLTF	TGTGCCAGCAGTTTTGGCAGGGGACCTGGGGCCAACGTCCTGACTTTC
TRBV20-1	.	TRBJ1-1	many	CSARWRISNTEAFF	TGCAGTGCTAGGTGGCGGATTTCGAACACTGAAGCTTTCTTT
TRBV11-2	.	TRBJ2-5	many	CASSPLRRGTQYF	TGTGCCAGCAGCCCCCTGCGGAGGGGGACCCAGTACTTC
TRBV7-7	.	TRBJ2-2	many	CASSLAGESTGELFF	TGTGCCAGCAGCTTAGCGGGAGAGAGCACCGGGGAGCTGTTTTTT
TRBV5-1	TRBD2	TRBJ2-3	many	CASSLGDYHTDTQYF	TGCGCCAGCAGCTTGGGGGACTACCACACAGATACGCAGTATTTT
TRBV6-6	.	TRBJ1-5	many	CASAGPQGTPQHF	TGTGCCAGCGCCGGGCCACAAGGAACACCCCAGCATTTT
TRBV12-1	.	TRBJ1-2	.	CASANHGSGEPSPRDGYTF	TGTGCCAGCGCCAATCACGGGTCGGGCGAACCCTCCCCTCGGGATGGCTACACCTTC
TRBV6-1	TRBD2	TRBJ2-7	many	CASTSGSSYEQYF	TGTGCCAGCACTAGCGGAAGCTCCTACGAGCAGTACTTC
TRBV4-3	TRBD2	TRBJ2-7	few	CASSQAGGPILSEQYF	TGCGCCAGCAGCCAAGCGGGAGGGCCTATTCTAAGTGAGCAGTACTTC
TRBV3-1	.	TRBJ2-1	many	CASSPGRPNEQFF	TGTGCCAGCAGCCCCGGGCGACCCAATGAGCAGTTCTTC
TRBV11-1	TRBD1	TRBJ2-2	many	CASSSSRTPGGYTGELFF	TGTGCCAGCAGCTCCAGCCGGACGCCAGGGGGTTACACCGGGGAGCTGTTTTTT
TRBV7-2	TRBD2	TRBJ2-1	many	CASSLESGREQFF	TGTGCCAGCAGCTTAGAGAGCGGGAGGGAGCAGTTCTTC